The following is a TCR beta chain sequence with its context. This record belongs to a study of T cells in Graves' hyperthyroidism and ophthalmopathy. Criteria for exclusion of patients were uncontrolled infection, other autoimmune disease, pregnancy or lactation. In making diagnoses, clinical symptoms, serum thyroxine and TRAb, thyroid ultrasound and orbital computed tomography were all used. TCR beta CDR3 sequences were amplified from RNA transcripts. The TCR CDR3 first-round RT-PCR relied on the HTBI primer set. In TCRdb, the multiplex PCR reads were re-called with MiXCR into one record per CDR3 protein. The table records a few hundred thousand distinct CDR3 sequences, over 15% of them present only once. Germline lookup yields CDR1 SGHVS and CDR2 FQNEAQ. The CDR3 covers 18 residues. Unmatched junction bases numbered 12, after V lost 5 bases and J lost 2 bases.

The TCR sequence derives from a woman aged 45-65 years with Graves' hyperthyroidism. This chain uses TRBV7-8 with TRBJ2-3; 11 positions match TRBD2. Source material: blood. The CDR3 loop is CASSTPGTSGQYTDTQYF. DNA for the CDR3: TGTGCCAGCAGCACCCCCGGGACTAGCGGACAATACACAGATACGCAGTATTTT.